The 6 T cell receptor beta chains presented below share a single source sample, sequenced in a study of cytomegalovirus exposure and HLA in healthy donors. PCR used 60 Vbeta primers and 13 Jbeta primers. The assay was immunoSEQ multiplex PCR, and TCRdb's table has in-frame clones only and misses some. The data contain 110,000 or so clones, 75% of them singletons. The specimen was PBMCs. The receptor set was obtained from a woman between 40 and 50 years old in good health and CMV-seropositive.

This clone was counted between two and nine times. The chain combines TRBV9 with TRBJ2-3; 9 bases are a match to TRBD2. The germline V gene encodes CDR1 SGDLS and CDR2 YYNGEE. The trim removed 2 bases at V and 5 bases at J, leaving 6 bases unmatched. The CDR3 has 15 amino acids. The CDR3 spells CASSVAGGPGDTQYF. In DNA, the CDR3 is TGTGCCAGCAGCGTCGCGGGAGGGCCAGGAGATACGCAGTATTTT. Based on the CDR3 plus reference TRBV9 and TRBJ2-3, the full variable domain is DSGVTQTPKHLITATGQRVTLRCSPRSGDLSVYWYQQSLDQGLQFLIQYYNGEERAKGNILERFSAQQFPDLHSELNLSSLELGDSALYFCASSVAGGPGDTQYFGPGTRLTVL.

The gene calls are TRBV4-3 and TRBJ1-6; the match to TRBD1 covers 7 bases. The CDR3 extends over 18 amino acids. V was clipped by 3 bases and J by 5 bases; unmatched bases: 13. Germline V lookup: CDR1 LGHNA, CDR2 YSLEER. The CDR3 coding sequence is TGCGCCAGCAGCCACCCGACAGGGCGCGGAGGGGATAATTCACCCCTCCACTTT. It yields the protein CASSHPTGRGGDNSPLHF.

The chain recombines TRBV18 with TRBJ2-5; no reliable D call. V lost 3 bases to trimming and J lost 0 bases, with 5 bases between them. This CDR3 has 13 residues. In germline, CDR1 is KGHSH, CDR2 LQKENI. The CDR3 DNA is TGTGCCAGCTCACCGTCCGACCAAGAGACCCAGTACTTC. It encodes CASSPSDQETQYF.

This clone was detected once. The gene calls are TRBV27 and TRBJ2-3; tentative D call: TRBD1 (6 bases). Germline V lookup: CDR1 MNHEY, CDR2 SMNVEV (reference sequence). The CDR3 sequence is 16 residues long. The germline V and J ends were trimmed by 4 bases and 4 bases, with 18 bases remaining between them. The CDR3 bases are TGTGCCAGCAGTTGGTCGGGCAGGGGAAACGCAGATACGCAGTATTTT. It specifies CASSWSGRGNADTQYF.

A few counts support this clone. The chain couples TRBV30 to TRBJ2-5, with 16 nucleotides matching TRBD2. Germline CDR1 is GTSNPN and CDR2 is SVGIG (reference sequence). CDR3 length equals 16 residues. The junction had 4 bases not matched to a gene; V was cut back by 2 bases and J by 4 bases. The CDR3 DNA sequence: TGTGCCTGGAGTCCCGGGACTAGCGGGAGGGGAGAGACCCAGTACTTC. Its protein product is CAWSPGTSGRGETQYF.

V and J are TRBV20-1 and TRBJ2-5; TRBD2 is a possible D gene (5 bases). The CDR3 length is 11 residues. The ends were cut back, 6 bases at V and 4 bases at J, with 9 bases in the middle. Germline values: CDR1 DFQATT, CDR2 SNEGSKA (reference sequence). The CDR3 spells CSAPRGETQYF. CDR3 DNA sequence: TGCAGTGCCCCCCGGGGAGAGACCCAGTACTTC.